This T cell receptor beta chain originates from a study of regulatory dendritic cells for organ transplantation. About the research overall: Regulatory dendritic cells came from monocytes given vitamin D3 and IL-10. On day 6, the dendritic cells were exposed to LPS.

Concerning this clone itself: Its matching antigen is unknown.

Study-level results: Alloreactive memory CD8+ T cell pools varied considerably between individuals.

Allogeneic regulatory or mature dendritic cells were co-cultured for more than 4 days with CFSE-labeled sorted T cells at 1:10. This CDR3 has 13 amino acids. Trimming cost V 0 bases and J 6 bases, with 9 bases left between them. Germline-derived CDR1 and CDR2 are SGHTA and FQGNSA. Only in-frame clones appear in the TCRdb table, and some are missing; sequencing was by immunoSEQ multiplex PCR. The sample consists of tens of thousands of clones, around 86% of them appearing once. Source material: naive CD4+ T cells from blood cultured with dendritic cells. Subset reported: CD45RA+ naive T cells. This TCR came from a human donor in good health. The chain has TRBV7-2 and TRBJ2-7; TRBD2 is a possible D gene (5 bases). The CDR3 nucleotides read TGTGCCAGCAGCTTAGCATCGGGGAGCGAGCAGTACTTC. Its protein is CASSLASGSEQYF.